A single sample gave rise to the 23 T cell receptor beta chains below, sequenced in a study of cytomegalovirus exposure and HLA in healthy donors. PCR involved 60 Vbeta and 13 Jbeta primers. Assay: immunoSEQ multiplex PCR; the TCRdb copy retains only in-frame clones and omits some. Here the sample spans roughly 120,000 clones, less than 85% being singletons. The sample consisted of PBMCs. All receptors come from a woman in her forties in good health and CMV-seronegative.

To note about this clone: The same CDR3 can be traced to other DNA sequences in this sample. V usage is TRBV9 and J usage is TRBJ2-3; no clear D gene. Germline V gives CDR1 SGDLS, CDR2 YYNGEE. The ends were cut back, 0 bases at V and 6 bases at J, with 8 bases in the middle. The CDR3 is made up of 13 amino acids. The CDR3 loop is CASSVGSRDTQYF. CDR3 coding DNA: TGTGCCAGCAGCGTAGGGAGTAGGGATACGCAGTATTTT.

The chain links TRBV4-2 to TRBJ2-3; 9 bases match TRBD2. Germline V lookup: CDR1 LGHNA, CDR2 YNFKEQ. V lost 4 bases to trimming and J lost 4 bases; unmatched junction nucleotides: 6. This CDR3 has 15 amino acids. The CDR3 DNA reads as TGTGCCAGCAGCCCCCGGGTAGCGGGGGCAGATACGCAGTATTTT. Translated, it gives CASSPRVAGADTQYF.

The chain carries TRBV2 and TRBJ1-4; the match to TRBD1 covers 12 bases. Germline CDR1 is SNHLY and CDR2 is FYNNEI. The CDR3 spans 19 residues. V was pared by 8 bases and J by 4 bases, with 17 bases of the junction left unmatched. This CDR3 is CASRRHPGQGAQGNEKLFF. The CDR3 bases are TGTGCCAGCCGCCGACATCCGGGACAGGGGGCGCAGGGTAATGAAAAACTGTTTTTT.

The rearrangement joins TRBV7-2 to TRBJ2-2, with a possible D match to TRBD1 (6 bases). From germline, CDR1 is SGHTA and CDR2 FQGNSA. Trimming removed 2 bases from V and 4 bases from J, with 8 bases in between. The CDR3 spans 14 residues. CDR3 region: CASSLMGATGELFF. The CDR3 coding sequence is TGTGCCAGCAGCTTAATGGGGGCCACCGGGGAGCTGTTTTTT.

The genes are TRBV11-3 and TRBJ2-3; D gene unclear. Germline CDR1 is SGHNT and CDR2 is YENEEA. This CDR3 has 13 residues. The V and J ends lost 3 bases and 4 bases respectively, with 8 bases between them. The CDR3: CASSFLLSDTQYF. DNA of the CDR3: TGTGCCAGCAGCTTCCTACTGTCAGATACGCAGTATTTT.

V gene TRBV9 combines with J gene TRBJ1-2, with TRBD1 matching 8 bases. Germline CDR1 SGDLS, CDR2 YYNGEE. V gave up 3 bases and J gave up 3 bases; unmatched junction bases: 1. The CDR3 runs 13 residues. CDR3: CASSETGDYGYTF. CDR3 in DNA: TGTGCCAGCAGCGAGACAGGGGACTATGGCTACACCTTC.

This sequence joins TRBV5-6 and TRBJ1-2; no definite D call. CDR1 is SGHDT and CDR2 is YYEEEE in the germline V gene. Between the trimmed V and J ends, which lost 0 bases and 5 bases, there was a span of 11 bases. The CDR3 is made up of 14 amino acids. The CDR3 protein is CASSLGSDPYGYTF. CDR3 nucleotides: TGTGCCAGCAGCTTGGGTTCAGATCCTTATGGCTACACCTTC.

On this clone: One junction end does not reproduce the germline sequence, and a read error may be involved. This rearrangement joins TRBV7-9 to TRBJ1-2; 7 bases align to TRBD1. Germline lookup yields CDR1 SEHNR and CDR2 FQNEAQ (reference sequence). The CDR3 is made up of 12 amino acids. In DNA, the CDR3 is TGTTCCAGCAGCCCGCAGGGGGGAGGCTACACCTTC. Translated: CSSSPQGGGYTF.

Written as DNA, the CDR3 is TGTGCCAGCAGCTTGCTGGTAGCGGGGGGCATACATGAGCAGTTCTTC. Translation: CASSLLVAGGIHEQFF. The J gene is TRBJ2-1, the V gene TRBV5-4, with 10 positions matching TRBD2. V lost 1 base to trimming and J lost 8 bases; unmatched junction nucleotides: 9. There are 16 residues in the CDR3. Looked up from germline, CDR1 is SGHNT and CDR2 is YYREEE (reference sequence).

The table lists this clone with a few counts. The chain couples TRBV19 to TRBJ1-2, with D unresolved. CDR3 length: 14 residues. V was trimmed by 3 bases and J by 2 bases, leaving 10 bases between them. Germline values: CDR1 LNHDA, CDR2 SQIVND (reference sequence). CDR3 in amino acids: CASSMVGRNYGYTF. The CDR3 region has the DNA TGTGCCAGTAGTATGGTCGGCAGGAACTATGGCTACACCTTC.

The chain carries TRBV2 and TRBJ1-2, with D tentatively TRBD1 (6 bases). This CDR3 comprises 15 residues. Trimming cost V 5 bases and J 6 bases, with 19 bases left between them. From germline, CDR1 is SNHLY and CDR2 FYNNEI. The CDR3 nucleotides are TGTGCCAGCAGTCTACAGGGAGGGGGGCCTGATGGCTACACCTTC. Its translation is CASSLQGGGPDGYTF.

The J gene is TRBJ2-5, the V gene TRBV9, with 9 bases aligning to TRBD2. Per germline, CDR1 SGDLS and CDR2 YYNGEE. This CDR3 is 16 amino acids long. V trimming: 4 bases; J trimming: 5 bases; junction bases outside the gene matches: 12. CDR3: CASSTDLREGWETQYF. In nucleotides, the CDR3 is TGTGCCAGCAGCACCGATTTGCGGGAGGGGTGGGAGACCCAGTACTTC.

The chain carries TRBV2 and TRBJ1-6; weak D call: TRBD1 (6 bases). Trimming removed 6 bases at V and 7 bases at J, with 16 bases between. The CDR3 consists of 15 residues. The germline V gene has CDR1 SNHLY and CDR2 FYNNEI. CDR3 amino acids: CASSRNREGNSPLHF. CDR3 nucleotides: TGTGCCAGCAGCCGGAACAGGGAAGGGAATTCACCCCTCCACTTT.

The CDR3 DNA reads TGTGCCAGCGCGAGGGGGGGCAACCCGGGGGAGACCCAGTACTTC. Amino acid sequence: CASARGGNPGETQYF. The chain combines TRBV5-4 with TRBJ2-5; tentative D call: TRBD2 (7 bases). CDR1 SGHNT and CDR2 YYREEE come from the germline V gene (reference sequence). V was shortened by 7 bases and J by 5 bases, with 21 bases between the two germline ends. CDR3 length: 15 amino acids.

The chain employs TRBV7-2 and TRBJ2-3; possibly TRBD1 for D (5 bases). With 6 bases removed from V and 4 bases from J, the gap between germline ends came to 14 bases. Germline loops: CDR1 SGHTA, CDR2 FQGNSA. The CDR3 totals 14 residues. CDR3 sequence (DNA): TGTGCCAGCAGTCGTGGACACCGCGCAGATACGCAGTATTTT. Its protein product is CASSRGHRADTQYF.

The rearrangement links TRBV25-1 to TRBJ2-3, with 7 bases fitting TRBD1. CDR1 and CDR2 from the germline V gene are MGHDK and SYGVNS. With 5 bases clipped from V and 4 bases from J, the junction kept 6 bases outside the gene matches. The length of the CDR3 is 14 residues. CDR3 in amino acids: CASSWGTASDTQYF. In DNA form, the CDR3 reads TGTGCCAGCAGTTGGGGGACAGCGTCAGATACGCAGTATTTT.

This clone has just a few counts. V is TRBV7-2 and J is TRBJ2-2; D is perhaps TRBD1 (6 bases). Looked up from germline, CDR1 is SGHTA and CDR2 is FQGNSA. The CDR3 spans 16 residues. V shed 1 base and J shed 6 bases, with 15 bases lying between them. The CDR3 DNA sequence: TGTGCCAGCAGCTTAGTGTCTCCAGGGGCGGCCGGGGAGCTGTTTTTT. This gives the protein CASSLVSPGAAGELFF.

The chain has TRBV29-1 and TRBJ1-5; a weak D match, TRBD1 (6 bases). The V end was cut by 4 bases, the J end by 0 bases, with 10 bases between. Germline assignment: CDR1 SQVTM and CDR2 ANQGSEA. This CDR3 contains 14 residues. The CDR3 loop reads CSVAQGHSNQPQHF. The CDR3 coding sequence is TGCAGCGTTGCACAGGGACATAGCAATCAGCCCCAGCATTTT.

J is TRBJ2-7 and V is TRBV6-5, with D maybe TRBD1 (6 bases). The CDR3 covers 11 residues. Germline values: CDR1 MNHEY, CDR2 SVGAGI. V was clipped by 5 bases and J by 8 bases, with 10 bases between them. The CDR3 DNA is TGTGCCAGCAGTCGAGGACAGAAGCAGTACTTC. This sequence encodes CASSRGQKQYF.

This sequence joins TRBV5-1 and TRBJ2-1, with TRBD2 as a possible D gene (6 bases). Trimming cost V 0 bases and J 5 bases, with 15 bases left between them. The CDR3 sequence is 16 residues long. Germline lookup yields CDR1 SGHRS and CDR2 YFSETQ. CDR3 sequence: CASSLGDFPRDNEQFF. The CDR3 DNA sequence: TGCGCCAGCAGCTTGGGGGACTTCCCCCGGGACAATGAGCAGTTCTTC.

The rearrangement uses TRBV5-4 and TRBJ2-5, with D perhaps matching TRBD2 (5 bases). In germline, CDR1 is SGHNT, CDR2 YYREEE (reference sequence). The CDR3 contains 13 residues. Trimming stripped 1 base from V and 3 bases from J, with 7 bases between. CDR3 nucleotides: TGTGCCAGCAGCTTGCCCGGGAAAGAGACCCAGTACTTC. Protein: CASSLPGKETQYF. Using reference TRBV5-4 and TRBJ2-5 for the parts outside the CDR3, the full variable domain is ETGVTQSPTHLIKTRGQQVTLRCSSQSGHNTVSWYQQALGQGPQFIFQYYREEENGRGNFPPRFSGLQFPNYSSELNVNALELDDSALYLCASSLPGKETQYFGPGTRLLVL.

Notes on this clone: At one of its ends the junction is not consistent with the germline gene, which may arise from a read error. The genes are TRBV7-9 and TRBJ2-3; 10 positions agree with TRBD1. The CDR3 has 15 residues. Germline V lookup: CDR1 SEHNR, CDR2 FQNEAQ (reference sequence). The DNA for the CDR3 is TGTTCCAGCAGCTTAGGACAGGGGGGCACAGATACGCAGTATTTT. Protein product: CSSSLGQGGTDTQYF.

The chain uses TRBV29-1 and TRBJ2-1; 13 nucleotides agree with TRBD2. Germline CDR1 SQVTM, CDR2 ANQGSEA. The J segment lost 6 bases and the V segment lost 5 bases, leaving 10 bases of the junction unmatched. This CDR3 has 16 amino acids. The CDR3 loop reads CSVFGLAGAAGNEQFF. As DNA, the CDR3 is TGCAGCGTTTTCGGACTAGCGGGGGCCGCGGGCAATGAGCAGTTCTTC.